What follows are 23 T cell receptor beta chains derived from one specimen sequenced in a study of cytomegalovirus exposure and HLA in healthy donors. The PCR employed 60 Vbeta primers together with 13 Jbeta primers. Generated by immunoSEQ multiplex PCR, the TCRdb table keeps only in-frame clones and is missing some. There are more than 150,000 clones in the sample; roughly 78% occur only once, and approximately 1.5% lies in the top ten. What was sequenced was PBMCs. The receptors derive from a girl aged 5-17 years in good health and CMV-seropositive.

This clone occurred once. The rearrangement links TRBV10-3 to TRBJ1-5, with D perhaps TRBD1 (5 bases). Per the germline V gene, CDR1 is ENHRY and CDR2 is SYGVKD. V lost 0 bases and J lost 1, with 7 bases in between. The CDR3 spans 15 residues. The CDR3 loop is CAISESGGSNQPQHF. The CDR3 DNA reads TGTGCCATCAGTGAGTCGGGGGGAAGCAATCAGCCCCAGCATTTT.

The J gene is TRBJ1-1, the V gene TRBV5-4, with 8 nucleotides matching TRBD1. The CDR3 consists of 15 residues. CDR1 and CDR2 (germline): SGHNT, YYREEE (reference sequence). The J segment lost 1 base and the V segment lost 2 bases, leaving 4 bases of the junction unmatched. The CDR3 nucleotides read TGTGCCAGCAGCTTCGGGGACAGGCCGAACACTGAAGCTTTCTTT. Translating it yields CASSFGDRPNTEAFF.

This chain connects TRBV11-2 to TRBJ1-6; TRBD1 might be the D (5 bases). CDR1 and CDR2 from the germline V gene are SGHAT and FQNNGV. Trimming stripped 1 base from V and 4 bases from J, with 8 bases between. The CDR3 loop spans 15 amino acids. The CDR3 coding sequence is TGTGCCAGCAGCTTAGGGGGCAGTTATAATTCACCCCTCCACTTT. Protein: CASSLGGSYNSPLHF.

This clone was counted between two and nine times. The CDR3, as DNA: TGTGCCAGCAGTATTGATGGGCAGGGGTGGTACGAGCAGTACTTC. The encoded protein is CASSIDGQGWYEQYF. The chain employs TRBV6-1 and TRBJ2-7; tentatively, D is TRBD1 (6 bases). The CDR3 runs to 15 residues. Germline assignment: CDR1 MNHNS and CDR2 SASEGT. Trimming left V 5 bases short and J 4 bases short, with 18 bases between.

V usage is TRBV4-3 and J usage is TRBJ1-1, with 7 nucleotides matching TRBD1. Germline-derived CDR1 and CDR2 are LGHNA and YSLEER. This CDR3 comprises 16 residues. With V trimmed by 1 base and J by 4 bases, 9 bases remained unmatched. CDR3 coding DNA: TGCGCCAGCAGCCAAGCCGGACAGGCGAGGGGCACTGAAGCTTTCTTT. Translating gives CASSQAGQARGTEAFF.

This rearrangement joins TRBV7-6 to TRBJ2-7; 7 nucleotides agree with TRBD1. V shed 5 bases, J shed 7 bases, and the junction held 14 bases outside the gene matches. Germline assignment: CDR1 SGHVS and CDR2 FNYEAQ. The CDR3 is 15 residues long. CDR3 amino acids: CASSLRTGDTLEQYF. The CDR3 DNA reads as TGTGCCAGCAGCCTCAGGACAGGTGACACCTTGGAGCAGTACTTC.

The V and J genes are TRBV27 and TRBJ1-1, with 8 positions matching TRBD1. With V trimmed by 0 bases and J by 5 bases, 5 bases remained unmatched. CDR1 and CDR2 (germline): MNHEY, SMNVEV (reference sequence). The CDR3 is 15 residues long. CDR3 DNA: TGTGCCAGCAGTTTATCGCGACAGGGGAAAACTGAAGCTTTCTTT. Residues: CASSLSRQGKTEAFF.

This chain links TRBV9 with TRBJ2-4; 9 positions match TRBD1. Germline CDR1 and CDR2: SGDLS and YYNGEE. J lost 1 base, V lost 4 bases, and 21 bases had no gene match. This CDR3 is 21 amino acids long. CDR3 residues: CASSKNRGQGRAFVAKNIQYF. The CDR3 bases are TGTGCCAGCAGCAAGAATAGGGGACAGGGACGGGCCTTTGTGGCCAAAAACATTCAGTACTTC.

The chain employs TRBV6-4 and TRBJ2-2; tentatively, D is TRBD2 (6 bases). V was pared by 4 bases and J by 3 bases, with 6 bases between. Per germline, CDR1 MRHNA and CDR2 SNTAGT. The CDR3 is 13 amino acids. CDR3 in amino acids: CASSGGDTGELFF. As DNA, the CDR3 is TGTGCCAGCAGTGGGGGGGACACCGGGGAGCTGTTTTTT.

For the CDR3, the DNA is TGTGCCAGCAGCGTAGACAGGGATGGCTACACCTTC. It translates to CASSVDRDGYTF. V and J are TRBV9 and TRBJ1-2, with D perhaps matching TRBD1 (6 bases). This CDR3 spans 12 amino acids. Trimming pared 0 bases from V and 6 bases from J, leaving 6 bases between. Germline-derived CDR1 and CDR2 are SGDLS and YYNGEE.

The genes are TRBV15 and TRBJ2-3; D is perhaps TRBD2 (7 bases). CDR3 length: 16 amino acids. Germline values: CDR1 LNHNV, CDR2 YYDKDF (reference sequence). The V and J ends lost 2 bases and 7 bases respectively, with 19 bases between them. CDR3 loop: CATSRPETRGAHTQYF. The CDR3 DNA follows: TGTGCCACCAGCAGACCGGAGACCCGGGGGGCCCATACGCAGTATTTT.

The chain joins TRBV4-3 to TRBJ2-2; D may be TRBD2 (6 bases). The CDR3 is 15 residues long. Trimming pared 4 bases from V and 4 bases from J, leaving 13 bases between. CDR1 and CDR2 (germline): LGHNA, YSLEER. CDR3 nucleotide sequence: TGCGCCAGCAGCCTGGCTCAGGGAGGCACCGGGGAGCTGTTTTTT. This gives the protein CASSLAQGGTGELFF.

V gene TRBV6-5 combines with J gene TRBJ1-1; perhaps TRBD1 as D (6 bases). The germline V gene has CDR1 MNHEY and CDR2 SVGAGI. This CDR3 has 14 amino acids. V was shortened by 6 bases and J by 10 bases, with 21 bases between the two germline ends. The chain's CDR3 is CASRRGQLAWGAFF. In DNA, the CDR3 is TGTGCCAGCAGAAGAGGACAGCTAGCCTGGGGAGCTTTCTTT.

The J gene is TRBJ2-7, the V gene TRBV5-1; a possible D gene is TRBD1 (5 bases). Per the germline V gene, CDR1 is SGHRS and CDR2 is YFSETQ. With 4 bases removed from V and 4 bases from J, the gap between germline ends came to 18 bases. This CDR3 comprises 15 residues. Written as DNA, the CDR3 is TGCGCCAGCAGCCTTGGTAAGGGGATCGAGTACGAGCAGTACTTC. Protein product: CASSLGKGIEYEQYF.

CDR3 nucleotides: TGTGCCAGCAGCGTAGATAGTAACACCGGGGAGCTGTTTTTT. Translated, it gives CASSVDSNTGELFF. The V call is TRBV9, the J call TRBJ2-2; D remains unclear. The V end lost 0 bases, the J end lost 2 bases, and 5 bases lay between the germline ends. The CDR3 spans 14 residues. Germline V gives CDR1 SGDLS, CDR2 YYNGEE.

This clone was observed a few times. The chain couples TRBV4-1 to TRBJ1-4; 9 bases align to TRBD1. Trimming at V came to 1 base and at J to 7 bases, leaving 4 bases not matched to a gene. Germline CDR1 is MGHRA and CDR2 is YSYEKL. This CDR3 is 15 amino acids long. The CDR3 here is CASSQGWTGVEKLFF. CDR3 nucleotides: TGCGCCAGCAGCCAAGGATGGACAGGGGTTGAAAAACTGTTTTTT.

The chain is built from TRBV4-2 and TRBJ2-2, with 9 nucleotides matching TRBD1. Germline values: CDR1 LGHNA, CDR2 YNFKEQ. Losses at the gene ends were 2 bases for V and 7 bases for J; bases not matched to a gene: 8. The CDR3 is made up of 16 amino acids. CDR3 loop: CASSQPGTGSNGELFF. CDR3 nucleotides: TGTGCCAGCAGCCAACCCGGGACAGGGTCGAACGGGGAGCTGTTTTTT.

The chain couples TRBV18 to TRBJ1-2; a weak D match, TRBD1 (5 bases). Germline CDR1 reads KGHSH; CDR2 reads LQKENI. Trimming stripped 8 bases from V and 8 bases from J, with 15 bases between. The CDR3 runs to 12 residues. In nucleotides, the CDR3 is TGTGCCAGCCCAGGGAAGTCCTGGGGCTACACCTTC. This translates into CASPGKSWGYTF. The full variable domain, its missing parts supplied by reference TRBV18 and TRBJ1-2, is NAGVMQNPRHLVRRRGQEARLRCSPMKGHSHVYWYRQLPEEGLKFMVYLQKENIIDESGMPKERFSAEFPKEGPSILRIQQVVRGDSAAYFCASPGKSWGYTFGSGTRLTVV.

This chain connects TRBV27 to TRBJ1-5; a possible D gene is TRBD1 (5 bases). CDR3 size: 15 residues. Germline assignment: CDR1 MNHEY and CDR2 SMNVEV (reference sequence). Trimming stripped 5 bases from V and 10 bases from J, with 21 bases between. The CDR3 DNA reads TGTGCCAGCAGTGTAGGTAGGGGACTCAACCAACCCCAGCATTTT. It is translated as CASSVGRGLNQPQHF.

This clone was seen once. The chain uses TRBV7-9 and TRBJ2-3, with 9 bases aligning to TRBD1. The CDR3 totals 14 residues. The junction had 3 bases not matched to a gene; V was cut back by 4 bases and J by 4 bases. Germline V gene data show CDR1 as SEHNR and CDR2 as FQNEAQ (reference sequence). The DNA for the CDR3 is TGTGCCAGCAGCTCGGACAGGGGTGCAGATACGCAGTATTTT. Translating it yields CASSSDRGADTQYF.

The gene calls are TRBV7-2 and TRBJ2-7; 11 nucleotides align to TRBD2. The V gene's germline CDR1 is SGHTA and CDR2 FQGNSA. The CDR3 is made up of 15 amino acids. After removal of 5 bases from V and 0 bases from J, the junction contained 3 bases not matched to a gene. DNA of the CDR3: TGTGCCAGCAGCCCTAGCGGGGGGTCCTCCTACGAGCAGTACTTC. The encoded protein is CASSPSGGSSYEQYF.

The chain joins TRBV18 to TRBJ2-3, with TRBD2 identical over 12 bases. This CDR3 has 19 amino acids. The junction had 12 bases not matched to a gene; V was cut back by 2 bases and J by 3 bases. The germline V gene has CDR1 KGHSH and CDR2 LQKENI. CDR3 sequence (DNA): TGTGCCAGCTCACCAATGTCTAGCGGGGGGGCCATGAGGACAGATACGCAGTATTTT. It encodes CASSPMSSGGAMRTDTQYF.

The V call is TRBV2, the J call TRBJ2-1, with 7 bases lining up with TRBD2. V trimming: 6 bases; J trimming: 7 bases; junction bases outside the gene matches: 6. Germline values: CDR1 SNHLY, CDR2 FYNNEI. The CDR3 totals 13 residues. CDR3 nucleotide sequence: TGTGCCAGCAGGGGGGGGGAAATAAATGAGCAGTTCTTC. This codes for CASRGGEINEQFF. Full variable domain (rest looked up from reference TRBV2 and TRBJ2-1): EPEVTQTPSHQVTQMGQEVILRCVPISNHLYFYWYRQILGQKVEFLVSFYNNEISEKSEIFDDQFSVERPDGSNFTLKIRSTKLEDSAMYFCASRGGEINEQFFGPGTRLTVL.